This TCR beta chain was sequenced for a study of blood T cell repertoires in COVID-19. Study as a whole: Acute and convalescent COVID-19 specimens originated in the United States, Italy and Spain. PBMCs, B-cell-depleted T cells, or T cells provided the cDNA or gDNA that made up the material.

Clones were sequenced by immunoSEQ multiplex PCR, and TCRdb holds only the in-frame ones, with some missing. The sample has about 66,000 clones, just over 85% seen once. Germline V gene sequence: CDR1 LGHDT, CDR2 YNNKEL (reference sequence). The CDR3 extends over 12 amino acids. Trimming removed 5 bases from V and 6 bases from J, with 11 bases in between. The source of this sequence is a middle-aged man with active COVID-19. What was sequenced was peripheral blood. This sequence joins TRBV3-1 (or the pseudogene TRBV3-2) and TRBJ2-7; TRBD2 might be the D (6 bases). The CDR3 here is CASSSSGFEQYF. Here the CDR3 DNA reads TGTGCCAGCAGCAGCAGCGGGTTCGAGCAGTACTTC.